This T cell receptor (beta chain) originates from a study of regulatory T cells in long-lasting Graves disease. Study-wide findings and caveats: Persistent disease showed a preference for TRBV28, TRBJ1-2 and TRBJ2-5.

iRepertoire HTBI primers and Arm-PCR of CDR3 regions built TCR beta libraries. TCRdb analysed the multiplex PCR reads with MiXCR anew, one entry per CDR3 protein. The table includes about 540,000 distinct CDR3 sequences, approximately 13% detected once. This clonotype came up many times. Its antigen is unidentified. The time point is: newly diagnosed GD, antithyroid drugs for less than 3 months. The TCR library was made from RNA that had been extracted from PBMCs in TRIzol. V lost 0 bases, J lost 8 bases, and 8 bases stayed unmatched. CDR3 length: 16 amino acids. From germline, CDR1 is MNHEY and CDR2 SMNVEV (reference sequence). This same sample was also part of a study on T cells in Graves' hyperthyroidism and ophthalmopathy. That paper adds: Researchers defined stable Graves' hyperthyroidism as no ophthalmopathy progression within 18 months.

The receptor's source is a young man with Graves disease. This sequence joins TRBV27 and TRBJ2-1; 9 bases map to TRBD2. The material sequenced was peripheral blood mononuclear cells (PBMCs), taken at new diagnosis, from a patient treated with antithyroid drugs. CDR3 protein: CASSLSPSGVMDEQFF. The CDR3 DNA reads TGTGCCAGCAGTTTATCTCCTAGCGGGGTCATGGATGAGCAGTTCTTC.